The sample holds a few counts of the clone carrying this T cell receptor (beta chain). No antigen is known for it. The data belong to a study of T-cell memory formation after mild COVID-19. Across the study: Largely, the TCR clusters proved donor specific. Notes on the study in general: Proof of SARS-CoV-2 specificity was absent for the second-wave clones that crested on day 37. Contracting CD4+ clones were located mainly in CM and EM, and CD8+ clones in EMRA. Some clones that responded turned up in pre-infection memory, which suggests that cross-reactive memory joined in.

Via MiXCR, TCRdb re-called the 5' RACE reads, giving one row per CDR3 protein. Of about 170,000 distinct CDR3 sequences listed, roughly 13% are singletons. CDR1 and CDR2 (germline): MGHDK, SYGVNS. V lost 4 bases, J lost 2 bases, and 16 bases lay in between. The CDR3 is made up of 16 amino acids. Material for sequencing was PBMCs or a T cell subset sorted from them (not recorded which). This sequence was found in a man younger than 30 who had mild COVID-19 (a few samples of this study predate the infection). Cell type and time point are not known. The chain joins TRBV25-1 to TRBJ2-3; the D gene is possibly TRBD1 (6 bases). CDR3 DNA: TGTGCCAGCAGTGTAGGTGGGGGCCGACCCACAGATACGCAGTATTTT. Its protein product is CASSVGGGRPTDTQYF.